This TCR beta chain is from a study of T cell repertoires in cytomegalovirus infection. Regarding this clonotype: Its antigen is not known.

One entry per CDR3 protein results from TCRdb running MiXCR on the reads. The table lists around 750,000 distinct CDR3 sequences, roughly 33% of them singletons. The CDR3 length is 15 residues. V was clipped by 2 bases and J by 1 base; unmatched bases: 2. This clonotype was obtained from a human donor in good health (CMV status not recorded). Some clones in this sample may be carry-over from other donors' samples. The source material was cultured CD8+ T cells from PBMCs, sampled from culture after CMV antigen stimulation. J is TRBJ2-5 and V is TRBV12-3 or TRBV12-4, with 9 bases that match TRBD2. CDR3 sequence reads: CASSLLAGFQETQYF. The CDR3, as DNA: TGTGCCAGCAGTTTACTAGCGGGGTTCCAAGAGACCCAGTACTTC.